The 11 T cell receptor beta chains below all came from one sample that was sequenced in a study of T cell repertoires in cytomegalovirus infection. One entry per CDR3 protein, called by TCRdb with MiXCR from the reads. The sample lists about 740,000 distinct CDR3 sequences; less than 40% were seen once. Input material: PBMCs. The receptors shown here come from a human donor in good health (CMV status not recorded). Some clones in this sample may be carry-over from other donors' samples.

This clonotype was seen more than once but under ten times. The genes are TRBV29-1 and TRBJ1-1, with a tentative D call TRBD1 (6 bases). Trimming took 6 bases from V and 8 from J, leaving 16 bases between them. Germline V CDR1 and CDR2: SQVTM, ANQGSEA. This CDR3 has 12 amino acids. CDR3 loop: CSVGGGGAEAFF. CDR3 nucleotide sequence: TGCAGCGTAGGGGGAGGAGGGGCCGAAGCTTTCTTT.

This chain links TRBV7-9 with TRBJ2-7; TRBD1 might be the D (6 bases). Germline V gives CDR1 SEHNR, CDR2 FQNEAQ (reference sequence). The length of the CDR3 is 16 residues. V shed 2 bases and J shed 5 bases, with 19 bases lying between them. CDR3 DNA sequence: TGTGCCAGCAGCTTAAACCCCGGACAGCTGAGCAACGAGCAGTACTTC. Its translation is CASSLNPGQLSNEQYF.

The J gene is TRBJ1-5, the V gene TRBV6-5; possibly TRBD1 for D (5 bases). This CDR3 spans 10 amino acids. V gave up 9 bases and J gave up 7 bases, with 7 bases separating them. Germline V gives CDR1 MNHEY, CDR2 SVGAGI. In DNA, the CDR3 is TGTGCCAGAAGGGGCCAGCCCCAGCATTTT. It codes for CARRGQPQHF.

There are a few counts of this clonotype. The chain uses TRBV28 and TRBJ2-1; TRBD2 is a possible D gene (7 bases). The CDR3 loop spans 14 amino acids. From germline, CDR1 is MDHEN and CDR2 SYDVKM. Trimming left V 2 bases short and J 9 bases short, with 14 bases between. The chain's CDR3 is CASSLRGAHGEQFF. The CDR3 DNA is TGTGCCAGCAGTTTACGGGGGGCACATGGTGAGCAGTTCTTC.

This chain uses TRBV24-1 with TRBJ2-3, with 7 bases matching TRBD1. The CDR3 spans 13 residues. The germline V gene encodes CDR1 KGHDR and CDR2 SFDVKD. The V segment lost 5 bases and the J segment 5 bases; nucleotides outside the gene matches: 3. The CDR3 spells CATSGQGLDTQYF. In DNA, the CDR3 is TGTGCCACCAGTGGACAGGGATTAGATACGCAGTATTTT.

There are a few counts of this clonotype. This chain joins TRBV11-2 and TRBJ1-1; 8 bases are shared with TRBD1. This CDR3 spans 16 amino acids. Germline loops: CDR1 SGHAT, CDR2 FQNNGV. V was pared by 6 bases and J by 5 bases, with 14 bases of the junction left unmatched. The CDR3 DNA follows: TGTGCCAGCAGTTCGGACAGGGATCGCCGGGGGACTGAAGCTTTCTTT. Its protein product is CASSSDRDRRGTEAFF.

J is TRBJ1-6 and V is TRBV30; perhaps TRBD1 as D (6 bases). There are 12 residues in the CDR3. The germline V gene encodes CDR1 GTSNPN and CDR2 SVGIG (reference sequence). Trimming removed 2 bases at V and 8 bases at J, with 7 bases between. The CDR3 DNA reads TGTGCCTGGAGTCCAGGGGATTCACCCCTCCACTTT. Translated, it gives CAWSPGDSPLHF.

This sequence joins TRBV19 and TRBJ1-2; D is unresolved. Germline CDR1 is LNHDA and CDR2 is SQIVND (reference sequence). The CDR3 loop spans 16 amino acids. V lost 8 bases to trimming and J lost 4 bases, with 23 bases between them. The CDR3 sequence is CASASTPPDVFYGYTF. In DNA, the CDR3 is TGTGCCAGTGCCTCAACCCCACCGGACGTATTCTATGGCTACACCTTC.

The gene calls are TRBV5-5 and TRBJ1-1, with D perhaps matching TRBD1 (5 bases). Germline CDR1 reads SGHKS; CDR2 reads YYEKEE (reference sequence). Trimming pared 3 bases from V and 10 bases from J, leaving 10 bases between. The CDR3 spans 11 residues. CDR3 loop: CASSSAGRAFF. The DNA of the CDR3 is TGTGCCAGCAGCTCCGCAGGGAGAGCTTTCTTT. Full variable domain (missing parts from reference TRBV5-5 and TRBJ1-1): DAGVTQSPTHLIKTRGQQVTLRCSPISGHKSVSWYQQVLGQGPQFIFQYYEKEERGRGNFPDRFSARQFPNYSSELNVNALLLGDSALYLCASSSAGRAFFGQGTRLTVV.

CDR3 loop: CATSDGGLAGEHEQFF. DNA of the CDR3: TGTGCCACCAGTGACGGGGGACTAGCGGGAGAGCATGAGCAGTTCTTC. The rearrangement joins TRBV24-1 to TRBJ2-1; 14 bases match TRBD2. The length of the CDR3 is 16 residues. Germline V gives CDR1 KGHDR, CDR2 SFDVKD. J gave up 8 bases and V 4 bases, and 6 bases lay outside the gene matches.

This clonotype was observed a few times. The V gene is TRBV24-1, the J gene TRBJ2-1, with 11 bases fitting TRBD2. The trim removed 1 base at V and 13 bases at J, leaving 11 bases unmatched. The germline gives CDR1 KGHDR, CDR2 SFDVKD. The CDR3 length is 16 residues. CDR3 sequence reads: CATSDFGPSGGLFQFF. The CDR3, as DNA: TGTGCCACCAGTGATTTTGGGCCTAGCGGGGGGTTATTCCAGTTCTTC.